This entry describes one TCR beta chain. These data come from a study of blood T cell repertoires in COVID-19. For the study at large: PBMCs, B-cell-depleted T cells, or T cells provided the cDNA or gDNA that made up the material.

As originally analysed: Amplifying reference gene primers gave estimates of nucleated cell counts. The assay was immunoSEQ multiplex PCR, and TCRdb's table has in-frame clones only and misses some. Clone size and the V and J calls come from that table; the DNA yielded D and trimming. The sample carries around 190,000 clones, around 85% recorded once. Germline V gene data show CDR1 as SGHDT and CDR2 as YYEEEE. The V segment lost 5 bases and the J segment 1 base; nucleotides outside the gene matches: 4. The CDR3 totals 14 residues. Two negative PCRs, clearance, or symptom resolution characterized the recovered Cohort 3 donors.

The sequence derives from a woman in her twenties or thirties who had recovered from COVID-19. The rearrangement uses TRBV5-6 and TRBJ2-5, with 8 bases that match TRBD2. The sequenced sample consisted of PBMCs or T cells enriched from blood (not recorded which). CDR3 nucleotide sequence: TGTGCCAGCAGGCTTGGACTAGCCCAAGAGACCCAGTACTTC. It specifies CASRLGLAQETQYF. The full variable domain, with the rest looked up from reference TRBV5-6 and TRBJ2-5, is DAGVTQSPTHLIKTRGQQVTLRCSPKSGHDTVSWYQQALGQGPQFIFQYYEEEERQRGNFPDRFSGHQFPNYSSELNVNALLLGDSALYLCASRLGLAQETQYFGPGTRLLVL.